These 18 T cell receptor beta chains came from one sample sequenced in a study of T cell responses to AZD1222 COVID-19 vaccine (dated by TCRdb to the early 2020s). Library prep was done by the immunoSEQ multiplex PCR assay. This immuneACCESS table, as held by TCRdb, lists in-frame sequences with V and J called but not all clones. Of the missing ones, under half trace to an unresolved V gene in checked studies; the others have no known cause. The sample has 110,000 or so clones on record, around 90% of them singletons. The ten biggest clones cover about 3% of the sample. Taken with the paper, the label for time point translates to: baseline before first vaccination. This specimen's treatment or condition label, per the study, means: meningococcal conjugate vaccine given as trial control. The sequences come from peripheral blood, collected on day 0 of MenACWY control vaccination. The receptors were gathered from an adult in good health.

This chain uses TRBV4-1 with TRBJ1-1, with D unresolved. CDR3 length: 17 residues. The V gene's germline CDR1 is MGHRA and CDR2 YSYEKL. V gave up 1 base and J gave up 0 bases, with 15 bases separating them. The CDR3 sequence: CASSQVFTGLVNTEAFF. The CDR3 DNA reads TGCGCCAGCAGCCAAGTTTTTACGGGTCTGGTGAACACTGAAGCTTTCTTT.

V usage is TRBV3-1 (or the pseudogene TRBV3-2) and J usage is TRBJ1-2; D gene unclear. Germline lookup yields CDR1 LGHDT and CDR2 YNNKEL (reference sequence). V dropped 1 base and J dropped 2 bases, with 8 bases sitting between them. The CDR3 totals 14 residues. DNA for the CDR3: TGTGCCAGCAGCCAAGCCGCACGGAACTATGGCTACACCTTC. This sequence encodes CASSQAARNYGYTF.

The rearrangement joins TRBV7-3 to TRBJ2-3, with D possibly called TRBD1 or TRBD2 (5 bases each). V shed 3 bases and J shed 4 bases, with 14 bases lying between them. This CDR3 has 15 amino acids. Germline V gives CDR1 SGHTA, CDR2 FQGTGA. In nucleotides, the CDR3 is TGTGCCAGCAGCTTGGGTTTCGGGACCCCAGATACGCAGTATTTT. Translated: CASSLGFGTPDTQYF.

This clone has just a few counts. The CDR3 DNA sequence: TGCGCCAGCAGCGGAGGATCCGGGACAGCCACCGGGGAGCTGTTTTTT. It is translated as CASSGGSGTATGELFF. The V call is TRBV5-1, the J call TRBJ2-2; 7 bases map to TRBD1. The V segment lost 4 bases and the J segment 4 bases; nucleotides outside the gene matches: 10. The germline V gene encodes CDR1 SGHRS and CDR2 YFSETQ. CDR3 length: 16 residues.

This chain joins TRBV28 and TRBJ1-3; unclear D gene. Per germline, CDR1 MDHEN and CDR2 SYDVKM. This CDR3 has 13 residues. Trimming took off 5 bases at V and 2 bases at J, with 7 bases between the two ends. CDR3 in DNA: TGTGCCAGCAGTCCCGTCGCTGGAAACACCATATATTTT. Protein sequence: CASSPVAGNTIYF.

The chain couples TRBV6-2 or TRBV6-3 to TRBJ2-7; 11 bases are a match to TRBD1. The germline V gene has CDR1 MNHEY and CDR2 SVGEGT. This CDR3 contains 14 residues. V shed 6 bases and J 4 bases; nucleotides not matched to a gene: 5. The CDR3 loop is CASSWTGGRYEQYF. In nucleotides, the CDR3 is TGTGCCAGCAGCTGGACAGGGGGCCGGTACGAGCAGTACTTC.

This clone was counted a single time. J is TRBJ2-5 and V is TRBV30, with D perhaps matching TRBD2 (6 bases). V dropped 0 bases and J dropped 0 bases, with 11 bases sitting between them. This CDR3 is built from 15 residues. CDR1 GTSNPN and CDR2 SVGIG come from the germline V gene (reference sequence). The CDR3 protein is CAWSVGGGYQETQYF. CDR3 sequence (DNA): TGTGCCTGGAGTGTCGGTGGGGGGTACCAAGAGACCCAGTACTTC. The full variable domain, in which reference TRBV30 and TRBJ2-5 provide the parts outside the CDR3, is SQTIHQWPATLVQPVGSPLSLECTVEGTSNPNLYWYRQAAGRGLQLLFYSVGIGQISSEVPQNLSASRPQDRQFILSSKKLLLSDSGFYLCAWSVGGGYQETQYFGPGTRLLVL.

The chain links TRBV6-5 to TRBJ1-2; TRBD1 matches at 12 bases. The CDR3 is made up of 15 amino acids. Unmatched junction bases numbered 10, after V lost 6 bases and J lost 8 bases. The germline gives CDR1 MNHEY, CDR2 SVGAGI. The CDR3, as DNA: TGTGCCAGCAGAATCGGGACAGGGGGCTTTGGAGGCTACACCTTC. This gives the protein CASRIGTGGFGGYTF.

Of note for this clone: The conserved phenylalanine or tryptophan is not found at the CDR3 terminus, so this likely reflects a read error. The DNA is omitted, as the CDR3 cannot be located on it reliably, and the CDR3 follows TCRdb's listing. The chain is built from TRBV12-3 or TRBV12-4 and TRBJ2-7. The CDR3 is 11 residues long, counting both termini. CDR3 in amino acids: CASSLRSAPKM.

This clone was counted once. A junction end diverges from the germline sequence, so it may reflect a read error. The CDR3, as DNA: TGTGCCAGCAGTGACTCCTATGGCTACACCTTC. This sequence encodes CASSDSYGYTF. V gene TRBV6-5 combines with J gene TRBJ1-2; D is ambiguous. Germline CDR1 is MNHEY and CDR2 is SVGAGI. The CDR3 contains 11 residues.

The rearrangement uses TRBV4-3 and TRBJ1-2, with 11 positions matching TRBD1. Germline CDR1 and CDR2: LGHNA and YSLEER. Trimming cost V 2 bases and J 2 bases; bases outside gene matches: 13. The length of the CDR3 is 19 residues. CDR3 sequence reads: CASSQYPGQGARGNYGYTF. CDR3 DNA: TGCGCCAGCAGCCAATATCCCGGACAGGGGGCCAGGGGCAACTATGGCTACACCTTC.

J is TRBJ2-7 and V is TRBV7-8, with TRBD2 matching over 7 bases. The junction had 8 bases not matched to a gene; V was cut back by 3 bases and J by 3 bases. The germline V gene encodes CDR1 SGHVS and CDR2 FQNEAQ. This CDR3 is built from 15 residues. CDR3 in DNA: TGTGCCAGCAGCTTGGCCCCAGCGGGAAACTACGAGCAGTACTTC. Translating it yields CASSLAPAGNYEQYF.

The chain combines TRBV7-2 with TRBJ2-1; 9 bases match TRBD1. The CDR3 is 17 residues long. The trim removed 5 bases at V and 5 bases at J, leaving 13 bases unmatched. Per germline, CDR1 SGHTA and CDR2 FQGNSA. CDR3 sequence reads: CASSTGQGLAPNNEQFF. The CDR3 DNA sequence: TGTGCCAGCAGCACGGGACAGGGTCTAGCTCCTAACAATGAGCAGTTCTTC.

CDR3 loop: CASRVDSRGSNEQFF. The DNA for the CDR3 is TGTGCCAGCAGGGTGGACTCCCGGGGGAGTAATGAGCAGTTCTTC. V and J are TRBV2 and TRBJ2-1; D might be TRBD2 (6 bases). The germline V gene has CDR1 SNHLY and CDR2 FYNNEI. This CDR3 has 15 amino acids. Trimming stripped 6 bases from V and 7 bases from J, with 19 bases between.

The chain has TRBV6-1 and TRBJ1-3; unclear D gene. The CDR3 loop spans 16 amino acids. Trimming removed 1 base from V and 0 bases from J, with 10 bases in between. Germline CDR1 MNHNS, CDR2 SASEGT. This CDR3 reads CASSEEEGSSGNTIYF. In DNA form, the CDR3 reads TGTGCCAGCAGTGAAGAAGAGGGCAGCTCTGGAAACACCATATATTTT.

The rearrangement uses TRBV7-8 and TRBJ1-3; D not certain. Trimming left V 0 bases short and J 0 bases short, with 12 bases between. This CDR3 has 17 residues. Germline CDR1 reads SGHVS; CDR2 reads FQNEAQ. The CDR3 region has the DNA TGTGCCAGCAGCTTAGCGGCGGGTTCCCCCTCTGGAAACACCATATATTTT. Translation: CASSLAAGSPSGNTIYF.

The chain joins TRBV19 to TRBJ1-5; D perhaps matches TRBD1 (5 bases). The CDR3 has 15 amino acids. Trimming removed 8 bases from V and 0 bases from J, with 14 bases in between. Germline V CDR1 and CDR2: LNHDA, SQIVND (reference sequence). CDR3 amino acids: CASLPRDYSNQPQHF. The CDR3 DNA is TGTGCCAGTCTCCCTAGGGACTATAGCAATCAGCCCCAGCATTTT.

The chain joins TRBV11-2 to TRBJ1-2, with TRBD1 identical over 8 bases. This CDR3 comprises 14 residues. V was clipped by 5 bases and J by 5 bases; unmatched bases: 7. The germline CDR1 and CDR2 sequences are SGHAT and FQNNGV. As DNA, the CDR3 is TGTGCCAGCAGCCCGGACAGGGAATATTATGGCTACACCTTC. Its protein is CASSPDREYYGYTF. Based on the CDR3 plus reference TRBV11-2 and TRBJ1-2, the full variable domain is EAGVAQSPRYKIIEKRQSVAFWCNPISGHATLYWYQQILGQGPKLLIQFQNNGVVDDSQLPKDRFSAERLKGVDSTLKIQPAKLEDSAVYLCASSPDREYYGYTFGSGTRLTVV.